This TCR beta chain was sequenced in a study of cytomegalovirus exposure and HLA in healthy donors. The table lists this clone with a count of one. This PCR relied on a set of 60 Vbeta primers and 13 Jbeta primers. Profiled with immunoSEQ multiplex PCR; TCRdb holds only in-frame clones, not every one. The table lists about 110,000 clones, roughly 76% of them singletons. With V trimmed by 5 bases and J by 4 bases, 13 bases remained unmatched. The length of the CDR3 is 17 residues. In germline, CDR1 is SGDLS, CDR2 YYNGEE. The chain links TRBV9 to TRBJ2-1, with TRBD1 matching 9 bases. The TCR comes from a woman aged 45-60 years in good health and CMV-seropositive. The sequencing sample was made of PBMCs. This CDR3 reads CASSIDATGGVYNEQFF. The CDR3 nucleotides are TGTGCCAGCAGTATAGATGCGACAGGGGGAGTATACAATGAGCAGTTCTTC.